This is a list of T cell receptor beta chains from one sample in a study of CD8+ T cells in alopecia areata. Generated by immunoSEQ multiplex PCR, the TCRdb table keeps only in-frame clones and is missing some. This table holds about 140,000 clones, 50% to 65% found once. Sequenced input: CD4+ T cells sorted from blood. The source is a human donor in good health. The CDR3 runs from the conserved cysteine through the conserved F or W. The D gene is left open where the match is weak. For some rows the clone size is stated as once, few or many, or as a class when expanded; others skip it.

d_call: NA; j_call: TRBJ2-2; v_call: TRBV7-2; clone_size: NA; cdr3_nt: TGTGCCAGCAGCTTAGAAAGAGGGGTCACCGGGGAGCTGTTTTTT; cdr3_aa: CASSLERGVTGELFF
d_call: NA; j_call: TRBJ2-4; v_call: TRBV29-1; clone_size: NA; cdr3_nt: TGCAGCGTTGAAGATCTAGGAGGAACCAAAAACATTCAGTACTTC; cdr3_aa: CSVEDLGGTKNIQYF
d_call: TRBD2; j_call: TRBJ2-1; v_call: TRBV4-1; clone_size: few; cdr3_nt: TGCGCCAGCAGCCAAGTAGCGGGAAAGACCCTTTTCGATGAGCAGTTCTTC; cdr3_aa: CASSQVAGKTLFDEQFF
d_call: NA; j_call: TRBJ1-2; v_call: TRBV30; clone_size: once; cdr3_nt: TGTGCCTGGAGTGGGACAGACTATGGCTACACCTTC; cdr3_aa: CAWSGTDYGYTF
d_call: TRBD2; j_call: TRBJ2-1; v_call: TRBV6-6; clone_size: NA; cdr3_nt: TGTGCCAGCAGGAGAGCGGGGGGAAGCTCCTACAATGAGCAGTTCTTC; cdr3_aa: CASRRAGGSSYNEQFF
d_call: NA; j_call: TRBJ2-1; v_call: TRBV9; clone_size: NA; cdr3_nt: TGTGCCAGCAGCGTAGAGCCTGGGGGTGAGCAGTTCTTC; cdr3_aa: CASSVEPGGEQFF
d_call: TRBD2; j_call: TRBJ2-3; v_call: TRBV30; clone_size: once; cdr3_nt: TGTGCCTGCTCGGGGGGGCTTCGGACGCAGTATTTT; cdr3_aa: CACSGGLRTQYF
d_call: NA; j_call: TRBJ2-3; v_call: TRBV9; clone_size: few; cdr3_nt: TGTGCCAGCAGCGTAGGAACCCACCTCACTGATACGCAGTATTTT; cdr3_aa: CASSVGTHLTDTQYF
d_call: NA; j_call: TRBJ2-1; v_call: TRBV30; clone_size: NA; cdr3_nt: TGTGCCTGGAGTGTATTAGTCGGAGTCAATGAGCAGTTCTTC; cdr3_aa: CAWSVLVGVNEQFF
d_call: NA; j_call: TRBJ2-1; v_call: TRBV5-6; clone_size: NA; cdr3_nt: TGTGCCAGCAGCTTGTTTCTAGCTCTTAACTCCTACAATGAGCAGTTCTTC; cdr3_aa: CASSLFLALNSYNEQFF
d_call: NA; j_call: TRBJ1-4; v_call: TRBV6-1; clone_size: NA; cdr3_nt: TGTGCCAGCAGTGACCGACCATTGCTTGAGGAAAAACTGTTTTTT; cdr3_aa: CASSDRPLLEEKLFF
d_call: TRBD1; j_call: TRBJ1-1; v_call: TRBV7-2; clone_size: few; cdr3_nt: TGTGCCAGCAGCCACCGCAGGGGGATGAACACTGAAGCTTTCTTT; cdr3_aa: CASSHRRGMNTEAFF
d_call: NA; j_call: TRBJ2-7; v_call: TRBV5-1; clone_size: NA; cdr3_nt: TGCGCCAGCAGCTTAAAGGGTTCCTACGAGCAGTACTTC; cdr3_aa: CASSLKGSYEQYF
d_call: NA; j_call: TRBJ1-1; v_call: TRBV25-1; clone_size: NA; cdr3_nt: TGTGCCAGCAGTGACAGTAGAGCTAACACTGAAGCTTTCTTT; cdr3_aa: CASSDSRANTEAFF
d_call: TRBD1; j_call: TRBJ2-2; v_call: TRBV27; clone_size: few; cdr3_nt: TGTGCCAGCAGGGACAGGGGAAGGGGCGGGGAGCTGTTTTTT; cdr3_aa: CASRDRGRGGELFF
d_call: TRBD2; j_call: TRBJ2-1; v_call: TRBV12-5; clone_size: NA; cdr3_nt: TGTGCTAGTGGAGGAGGACTAGCCGGCTACAATGAGCAGTTCTTC; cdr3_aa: CASGGGLAGYNEQFF
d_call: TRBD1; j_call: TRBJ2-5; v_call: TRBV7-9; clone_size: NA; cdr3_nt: TGTGCCAGCAGCTCTGGACAGGGAGAAGAGACCCAGTACTTC; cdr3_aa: CASSSGQGEETQYF
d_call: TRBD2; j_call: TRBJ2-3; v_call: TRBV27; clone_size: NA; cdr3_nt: TGTGCCAGCAGTTTTTATAAGCGGGAGGTCACAGATACGCAGTATTTT; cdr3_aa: CASSFYKREVTDTQYF
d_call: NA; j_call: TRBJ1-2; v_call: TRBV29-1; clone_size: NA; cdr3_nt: TGCAGCGTGGAGGAGGGCTACACCTTC; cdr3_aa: CSVEEGYTF
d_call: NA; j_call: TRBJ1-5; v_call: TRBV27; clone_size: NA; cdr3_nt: TGTGCCAGCAGTTTTGACGGGGTCCAGCCCCAGCATTTT; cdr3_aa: CASSFDGVQPQHF
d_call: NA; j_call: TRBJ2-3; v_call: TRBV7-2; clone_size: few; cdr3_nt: TGTGCCAGCAGCTTACACCGGGATACGCAGTATTTT; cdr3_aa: CASSLHRDTQYF
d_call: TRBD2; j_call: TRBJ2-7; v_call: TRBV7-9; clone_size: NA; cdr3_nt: TGTGCCAGCAGCTTCCCTAGCGGGGACTACGAGCAGTACTTC; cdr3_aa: CASSFPSGDYEQYF
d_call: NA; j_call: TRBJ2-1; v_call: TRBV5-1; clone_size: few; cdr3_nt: TGCGCCAGCAGCTTGACAGGGTACAATGAGCAGTTCTTC; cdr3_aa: CASSLTGYNEQFF
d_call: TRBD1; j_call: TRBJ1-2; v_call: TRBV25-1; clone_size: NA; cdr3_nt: TGTGCCAGCAGTACCCAACAGGGGTCCGGGGGCTACACCTTC; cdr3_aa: CASSTQQGSGGYTF
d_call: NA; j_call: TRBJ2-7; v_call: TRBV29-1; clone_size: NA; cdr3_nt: TGCAGCGTTGAGGACCCGACAGGGCGGGAAGACGAGCAGTACTTC; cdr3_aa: CSVEDPTGREDEQYF
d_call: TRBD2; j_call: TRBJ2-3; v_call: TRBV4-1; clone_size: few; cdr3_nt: TGCGCCAGCAGCCAAGGATTAGCGGGAGGGTCAGCAGATACGCAGTATTTT; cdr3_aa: CASSQGLAGGSADTQYF
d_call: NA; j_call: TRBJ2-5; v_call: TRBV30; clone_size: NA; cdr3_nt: TGTGCCTGGAGTCCCCCGGGGAGCCTCGGGACCCAGTACTTC; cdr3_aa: CAWSPPGSLGTQYF
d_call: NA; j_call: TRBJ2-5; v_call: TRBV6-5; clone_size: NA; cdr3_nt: TGTGCCAGCAGTTACTCGGGGCAGGGGCAAGAGACCCAGTACTTC; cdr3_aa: CASSYSGQGQETQYF
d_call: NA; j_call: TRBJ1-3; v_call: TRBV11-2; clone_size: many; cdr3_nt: TGTGCCAGCAGCCCCAACCTGGCCTACTCTGGAAACACCATATATTTT; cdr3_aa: CASSPNLAYSGNTIYF